The clone carrying this T cell receptor beta chain was observed at least ten times. As yet, its antigen is unknown. The CDR3 runs to 12 residues. With 4 bases removed from V and 7 bases from J, the gap between germline ends came to 11 bases. Germline V gene sequence: CDR1 LGHDT, CDR2 YNNKEL (reference sequence). A universal primer site came from template switching; cDNA carried unique molecular identifiers. One entry per CDR3 protein, called by TCRdb with MiXCR from the 5' RACE reads. The repertoire holds 420,000 or so distinct CDR3 sequences, with around 20% as singletons. The record originates from a study of identical twins. The study, taken as a whole, reports: It was possible that invariant MAIT and iNKT cells partly confounded the zero-insertion analyses.

The J gene is TRBJ2-7, the V gene TRBV3-1, with D hard to call. The TCR originated in a man aged 50-60 years in good health. What was sequenced was naive T cells sorted from blood. The chain's CDR3 is CASSRPSGEQYF. DNA of the CDR3: TGTGCCAGCAGCCGACCCTCAGGAGAGCAGTACTTC.